Listed here are 19 T cell receptor beta chains from one sample, sequenced in a study of cytomegalovirus exposure and HLA in healthy donors. The repertoire was sequenced with immunoSEQ multiplex PCR; TCRdb's copy has only in-frame clones and lacks some. This sample carries 150,000 to 200,000 clones, about 86% of them seen once, and the ten largest clones take about 2.2%. The sample was PBMCs. The receptors come from a woman between 18 and 30 years old in good health and CMV-seronegative.

The rearrangement uses TRBV7-9 and TRBJ2-3, with a possible D match to TRBD1 (6 bases). Deletions cut 6 bases from V and 5 bases from J, with 15 bases between. This CDR3 is 14 amino acids long. CDR1 is SEHNR and CDR2 is FQNEAQ in the germline V gene (reference sequence). CDR3 DNA: TGTGCCAGCAGTACGCGGACAGCCAGAGATACGCAGTATTTT. Amino acid sequence: CASSTRTARDTQYF.

A few counts support this clone. The V and J genes are TRBV30 and TRBJ1-4; 7 bases align to TRBD1. The trim removed 3 bases at V and 7 bases at J, leaving 8 bases unmatched. CDR3 size: 14 residues. Germline loops: CDR1 GTSNPN, CDR2 SVGIG (reference sequence). The CDR3 DNA reads as TGTGCCTGGAGGGTAAAGGGACAGTCTGAAAAACTGTTTTTT. Encoded protein: CAWRVKGQSEKLFF. Full variable domain (missing parts from reference TRBV30 and TRBJ1-4): SQTIHQWPATLVQPVGSPLSLECTVEGTSNPNLYWYRQAAGRGLQLLFYSVGIGQISSEVPQNLSASRPQDRQFILSSKKLLLSDSGFYLCAWRVKGQSEKLFFGSGTQLSVL.

The rearrangement joins TRBV27 to TRBJ2-5; the match to TRBD2 covers 8 bases. Germline V CDR1 and CDR2: MNHEY, SMNVEV (reference sequence). The CDR3 is 13 amino acids. Trimming cost V 4 bases and J 6 bases; bases outside gene matches: 4. CDR3 sequence (DNA): TGTGCCAGCAGTTCGGGGGGGGTGAAGACCCAGTACTTC. Amino acid sequence: CASSSGGVKTQYF.

This chain joins TRBV30 and TRBJ1-3, with D possibly being TRBD1 (5 bases). The CDR3 extends over 15 amino acids. Per germline, CDR1 GTSNPN and CDR2 SVGIG (reference sequence). Trimming removed 2 bases at V and 2 bases at J, with 13 bases between. The DNA for the CDR3 is TGTGCCTGGAGTCCTCCAAGGGGTACTGGAAACACCATATATTTT. Translated: CAWSPPRGTGNTIYF.

The chain combines TRBV7-9 with TRBJ2-7, with D maybe TRBD1 (5 bases). The germline CDR1 and CDR2 sequences are SEHNR and FQNEAQ (reference sequence). V dropped 3 bases and J dropped 3 bases, with 12 bases sitting between them. The CDR3 contains 14 residues. The CDR3 nucleotides are TGTGCCAGCAGCTTGGGGCAGGGTATCTACGAGCAGTACTTC. This sequence encodes CASSLGQGIYEQYF.

The chain is built from TRBV5-6 and TRBJ2-3; D remains ambiguous. Trimming removed 6 bases at V and 3 bases at J, with 5 bases between. The length of the CDR3 is 11 residues. From germline, CDR1 is SGHDT and CDR2 YYEEEE. The DNA for the CDR3 is TGTGCCAGCACCAAAACAGATACGCAGTATTTT. As protein: CASTKTDTQYF. The complete variable domain, with remaining parts taken from reference TRBV5-6 and TRBJ2-3, reads DAGVTQSPTHLIKTRGQQVTLRCSPKSGHDTVSWYQQALGQGPQFIFQYYEEEERQRGNFPDRFSGHQFPNYSSELNVNALLLGDSALYLCASTKTDTQYFGPGTRLTVL.

This chain connects TRBV27 to TRBJ1-1; D is uncertain. From germline, CDR1 is MNHEY and CDR2 SMNVEV (reference sequence). This CDR3 spans 14 amino acids. Trimming pared 4 bases from V and 7 bases from J, leaving 16 bases between. The CDR3 nucleotides read TGTGCCAGCAGTTCCCCCCTAAGAACTTATGAAGCTTTCTTT. This codes for CASSSPLRTYEAFF.

This chain joins TRBV5-1 and TRBJ1-4, with 7 nucleotides matching TRBD1. The junction had 14 bases not matched to a gene; V was cut back by 4 bases and J by 8 bases. This CDR3 has 16 residues. Per germline, CDR1 SGHRS and CDR2 YFSETQ. Here the CDR3 DNA reads TGCGCCAGCAGCCCCGCTGACCGGGACAGAGGCGAAAAACTGTTTTTT. Amino acid sequence: CASSPADRDRGEKLFF.

The rearrangement joins TRBV7-8 to TRBJ2-2; TRBD2 matches at 10 bases. This CDR3 is built from 17 residues. Germline values: CDR1 SGHVS, CDR2 FQNEAQ. The ends lost 4 bases at V and 4 bases at J; junction bases unmatched: 9. CDR3 protein: CASSSVAGGGPTGELFF. As DNA, the CDR3 is TGTGCCAGCAGCTCCGTAGCGGGAGGAGGCCCCACCGGGGAGCTGTTTTTT.

The J gene is TRBJ2-7, the V gene TRBV6-5, with D tentatively TRBD2 (5 bases). V lost 2 bases, J lost 5 bases, and 10 bases lay in between. Germline assignment: CDR1 MNHEY and CDR2 SVGAGI. The CDR3 loop spans 13 amino acids. The CDR3 is CASSYGSGDEQYF. In nucleotides, the CDR3 is TGTGCCAGCAGTTACGGGTCCGGGGACGAGCAGTACTTC.

J is TRBJ1-1 and V is TRBV5-1; tentatively, D is TRBD1 (6 bases). This CDR3 has 14 residues. Trimming left V 4 bases short and J 5 bases short, with 15 bases between. Germline V CDR1 and CDR2: SGHRS, YFSETQ. The CDR3, as DNA: TGCGCCAGCAGCGTGGACAGAGCCGGAACTGAAGCTTTCTTT. It translates to CASSVDRAGTEAFF.

V gene TRBV7-3 combines with J gene TRBJ2-2, with 10 bases lining up with TRBD2. This CDR3 is 16 amino acids long. Per germline, CDR1 SGHTA and CDR2 FQGTGA. Unmatched junction bases numbered 7, after V lost 5 bases and J lost 4 bases. The CDR3 bases are TGTGCCAGCAGCCCGTCTTTAGCGGGGGGCACCGGGGAGCTGTTTTTT. Its protein product is CASSPSLAGGTGELFF.

CDR3: CASASGELDEQFF. The CDR3 region has the DNA TGTGCCAGCGCCTCAGGGGAACTAGATGAGCAGTTCTTC. This rearrangement joins TRBV5-4 to TRBJ2-1, with D perhaps TRBD1 (6 bases). Germline CDR1 reads SGHNT; CDR2 reads YYREEE (reference sequence). Trimming shortened V by 7 bases and J by 8 bases, and 16 bases separated the two germline ends. CDR3 length equals 13 residues.

V gene TRBV4-1 combines with J gene TRBJ2-6, with TRBD1 identical over 8 bases. CDR1 is MGHRA and CDR2 is YSYEKL in the germline V gene. This CDR3 comprises 18 residues. With V trimmed by 0 bases and J by 4 bases, 8 bases remained unmatched. The CDR3 coding sequence is TGCGCCAGCAGCCAAGATACTCAGGGGGCGCTAGGGGCCAACGTCCTGACTTTC. Its translation is CASSQDTQGALGANVLTF.

This clone was recorded only once. The rearrangement links TRBV4-2 to TRBJ2-7, with a tentative D call TRBD2 (6 bases). Trimming left V 1 base short and J 2 bases short, with 15 bases between. CDR1 and CDR2 (germline): LGHNA, YNFKEQ. The CDR3 is made up of 16 amino acids. The CDR3 DNA reads as TGTGCCAGCAGCCAAGCGGCCGGGGGATCCCCCTACGAGCAGTACTTC. It codes for CASSQAAGGSPYEQYF.

The chain has TRBV2 and TRBJ2-1; D is perhaps TRBD2 (5 bases). Trimming cost V 4 bases and J 1 base, with 14 bases left between them. The CDR3 totals 16 residues. The germline V gene has CDR1 SNHLY and CDR2 FYNNEI. CDR3 in amino acids: CASSVRRPGSYNEQFF. CDR3 coding DNA: TGTGCCAGCAGTGTACGGAGGCCCGGTTCCTACAATGAGCAGTTCTTC.

This rearrangement joins TRBV9 to TRBJ1-2; TRBD1 agrees at 8 bases. This CDR3 comprises 15 residues. J gave up 3 bases and V 4 bases, and 8 bases lay outside the gene matches. Looked up from germline, CDR1 is SGDLS and CDR2 is YYNGEE. The CDR3 protein is CASSTWTGRDYGYTF. For the CDR3, the DNA is TGTGCCAGCAGCACGTGGACAGGGCGGGACTATGGCTACACCTTC.

The chain combines TRBV10-1 with TRBJ2-3, with TRBD2 identical over 7 bases. The CDR3 is 12 residues long. V lost 4 bases and J lost 5; bases outside the gene matches: 0. Per the germline V gene, CDR1 is WNHNN and CDR2 is SYGVQD (reference sequence). The CDR3 DNA is TGCGCCAGCAGTGTAGCGGGAGATACGCAGTATTTT. The encoded protein is CASSVAGDTQYF.

This rearrangement joins TRBV7-2 to TRBJ2-7, with TRBD1 matching 9 bases. After removal of 4 bases from V and 7 bases from J, the junction contained 14 bases not matched to a gene. The germline gives CDR1 SGHTA, CDR2 FQGNSA. The CDR3 consists of 16 residues. In DNA, the CDR3 is TGTGCCAGCAGCTCTGGTCCCGGACAGGGGATAAGGGAGCAGTACTTC. Translating gives CASSSGPGQGIREQYF.